This T cell receptor beta chain was captured by sequencing in a study of T cells in Graves' hyperthyroidism and ophthalmopathy. The length of the CDR3 is 15 residues. Germline V gene sequence: CDR1 SGHNT, CDR2 YENEEA. With V trimmed by 4 bases and J by 6 bases, 5 bases remained unmatched. TCR beta CDR3 sequences were amplified from RNA transcripts. With the HTBI primer set, the TCR CDR3 went through a first round of RT-PCR. TCRdb fed the multiplex PCR reads into MiXCR, producing one record per CDR3 protein. Among 550,000 to 650,000 distinct CDR3 sequences listed, roughly 14% were seen once. Study outcomes and limitations: Also found in blood were most expanded thyroid clonotypes above 0.001.

PBMCs came from roughly 10 ml fresh peripheral blood. Remarks on this clonotype: Its antigen is undetermined.

This clonotype was obtained from a woman between 25 and 40 years old with Graves' hyperthyroidism that later progressed to Graves' ophthalmopathy. This chain links TRBV11-3 with TRBJ2-2; TRBD2 matches 10 bases. Sequenced sample: blood. The CDR3 is CASSSLAGEAGELFF. Here the CDR3 DNA reads TGTGCCAGCAGCTCCCTAGCGGGAGAGGCCGGGGAGCTGTTTTTT.